The 3 T cell receptor beta chains reported below all come from one sample, sequenced in a study of blood T cell repertoires in COVID-19. Assay used: immunoSEQ multiplex PCR; TCRdb lists only in-frame clones, some missing. The table includes about 220,000 clones, approximately 81% detected once. The sequenced sample consisted of peripheral blood. These TCRs come from a middle-aged man who had recovered from COVID-19.

The CDR3 DNA is TGTGCCAGCAGCCCGGGGGACAGGGGGCCTGGTCAGCCCCAGCATTTT. It yields the protein CASSPGDRGPGQPQHF. The V and J genes are TRBV7-8 and TRBJ1-5; 12 nucleotides align to TRBD1. This CDR3 is built from 16 residues. V gave up 5 bases and J gave up 6 bases; unmatched junction bases: 8. Per the germline V gene, CDR1 is SGHVS and CDR2 is FQNEAQ.

The CDR3 here is CASSFQGINTEAFF. The CDR3, as DNA: TGTGCCAGTAGCTTTCAGGGAATCAACACTGAAGCTTTCTTT. The chain recombines TRBV2 with TRBJ1-1, with D possibly TRBD1 on 5 matching bases. The CDR3 consists of 14 residues. With 9 bases removed from V and 2 bases from J, the gap between germline ends came to 16 bases. The germline V gene has CDR1 SNHLY and CDR2 FYNNEI. Filled out from reference TRBV2 and TRBJ1-1, the complete variable domain reads EPEVTQTPSHQVTQMGQEVILRCVPISNHLYFYWYRQILGQKVEFLVSFYNNEISEKSEIFDDQFSVERPDGSNFTLKIRSTKLEDSAMYFCASSFQGINTEAFFGQGTRLTVV.

The count of this clone is one. An end of the junction does not agree with germline; a read error may underlie this. The genes are TRBV7-2 and TRBJ1-4; D call uncertain. CDR1 and CDR2 from the germline V gene are SGHTA and FQGNSA. The CDR3 sequence is 14 residues long. The CDR3 region is CASSLGSRAEKLFF. CDR3 in DNA: TGTGCCAGCAGTTTAGGGAGTCGCGCTGAAAAACTGTTTTTT.